The entry below describes one T cell receptor beta chain. This sample was included in a study of blood T cell repertoires in COVID-19. In the study overall: Specimens from acute and convalescent COVID-19 originated in the United States, Italy and Spain. The analysed material was cDNA or gDNA that came from T cells, B-cell-depleted T cells, or PBMCs.

Original methodology: Amplification of reference gene primers was used by the study to estimate nucleated cell counts. Sequencing used immunoSEQ multiplex PCR; TCRdb keeps in-frame clones, though not all of them. V, J and clone size derive from that table, while D and trimming were established from the DNA sequence. Of a few hundred thousand clones in the sample, roughly nine tenths are singletons; the top ten hold 0.85% to 0.95%. This sequence was found in a woman aged 35 to 49 who had recovered from COVID-19. The sequenced material came from peripheral blood.

The CDR3 reads CASSLLAGTGQETQYF. Written as DNA, the CDR3 is TGTGCCAGCAGCCTCCTAGCGGGGACAGGCCAAGAGACCCAGTACTTC. The gene calls are TRBV14 and TRBJ2-5, with D possibly being TRBD2 (9 bases). Germline assignment: CDR1 SGHDN and CDR2 FVKESK. V gave up 4 bases and J gave up 1 base, with 16 bases separating them. The CDR3 spans 16 residues.